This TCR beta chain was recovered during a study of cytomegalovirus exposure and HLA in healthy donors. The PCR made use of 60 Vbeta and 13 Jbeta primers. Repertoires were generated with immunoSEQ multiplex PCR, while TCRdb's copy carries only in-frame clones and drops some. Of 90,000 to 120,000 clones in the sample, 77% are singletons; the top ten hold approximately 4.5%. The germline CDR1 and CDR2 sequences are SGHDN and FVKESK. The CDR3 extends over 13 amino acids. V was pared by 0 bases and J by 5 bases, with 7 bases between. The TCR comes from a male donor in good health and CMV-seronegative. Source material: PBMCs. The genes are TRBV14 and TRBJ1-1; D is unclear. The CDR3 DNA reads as TGTGCCAGCAGCCAAGATTATTTAACTGAAGCTTTCTTT. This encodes CASSQDYLTEAFF.